These T cell receptor beta chains were read from a single sample in a study of blood T cell repertoires in COVID-19. The table came from immunoSEQ multiplex PCR; TCRdb's copy has only in-frame clones and leaves some out. The sample contains about 320,000 clones, 85% of which appear only once. Sample: PBMCs or T cells enriched from blood (not recorded which). These receptors all come from a woman aged 25 to 39 who had been exposed to COVID-19. CDR3s include the opening cysteine and the closing phenylalanine or tryptophan. A D gene is named only where the DNA matches it firmly. The size of a clone is reported for some rows only, either as once, few or many, or as a class for expanded clones.

-	TRBV27	TRBJ2-7	TRBD1	TGTGCCAGCAGTTTATCGGACAGGCGCTGGGAGCAGTACTTC	CASSLSDRRWEQYF
few	TRBV3-1/TRBV3-2	TRBJ1-4	-	TGTGCCAGCAGCCCCGGACAGAATCGTGAAAAACTGTTTTTT	CASSPGQNREKLFF
-	TRBV7-2	TRBJ2-3	-	TGTGCCAGCAGCTTACTGCGGGGTGGGACAGATACGCAGTATTTT	CASSLLRGGTDTQYF
once	TRBV19	TRBJ2-1	TRBD2	TGTGCCAGTAGTAGTAGCGGGAGGGCCCTCAGCTCCTACAATGAGCAGTTCTTC	CASSSSGRALSSYNEQFF
once	TRBV29-1	TRBJ1-1	-	TGCAGCGTTGTATACAGGGCCGACACTGAAGCTTTCTTT	CSVVYRADTEAFF
-	TRBV28	TRBJ1-5	TRBD1	TGTGCCAGCAGTTTCCTGGGACAGTTGTTTAGCAATCAGCCCCAGCATTTT	CASSFLGQLFSNQPQHF
-	TRBV5-1	TRBJ2-1	-	TGCGCCAGCAGCTTCTTGGCTTCGAATGAGCAGTTCTTC	CASSFLASNEQFF
-	TRBV9	TRBJ2-5	TRBD2	TGTGCCAGCAGCGTAGAAGGGACTAGCCCTGTGGAGACCCAGTACTTC	CASSVEGTSPVETQYF
once	TRBV29-1	TRBJ2-7	-	TGCAGCGTTGGGCTGATGAGCAGGGGTTCCCACGAGCAGTACTTC	CSVGLMSRGSHEQYF
-	TRBV6-5	TRBJ1-1	-	TGTGCCAGCTCAAACCAGAGGGGGACGACTGAAGCTTTCTTT	CASSNQRGTTEAFF
-	TRBV24-1	TRBJ2-1	TRBD1	TGTGCCACCAGTGATTTTAGGGGACAGGGCCCGGGACTAACCTACAATGAGCAGTTCTTC	CATSDFRGQGPGLTYNEQFF
once	TRBV6-6	TRBJ1-3	-	TGTGCCAGCAGTTACACCACAGGGCCGCGTGGAAACACCATATATTTT	CASSYTTGPRGNTIYF
-	TRBV18	TRBJ1-1	TRBD1	TGTGCCAGCTCACCTCAGCTTGGACAGGGGGGTGGAATGAACACTGAAGCTTTCTTT	CASSPQLGQGGGMNTEAFF
-	TRBV5-4	TRBJ1-2	-	TGTGCCAGCAGCTTGGAGGTCCAGGGTATAGGCTACACCTTC	CASSLEVQGIGYTF
-	TRBV18	TRBJ1-5	-	TGTGCCAGCTCACCAATAAGCAATCAGCCCCAGCATTTT	CASSPISNQPQHF
-	TRBV4-1	TRBJ2-5	TRBD2	TGCGCCAGCAGCCAAGATAATTCCCTAGCGGCCCAAGAGACCCAGTACTTC	CASSQDNSLAAQETQYF
-	TRBV28	TRBJ1-5	-	TGTGCCAGCAGTTTGGGGCGTCAGCCCCAGCATTTT	CASSLGRQPQHF
-	TRBV28	TRBJ2-3	-	TGTGCCAGCAGTTTATCTCCAGGAGATACGCAGTATTTT	CASSLSPGDTQYF
-	TRBV30	TRBJ2-1	TRBD1	TGTGCCTTGGACCCGGGACAGGCCAATGAGCAGTTCTTC	CALDPGQANEQFF
-	TRBV9	TRBJ2-3	-	TGTGCCAGCAGCCCTACAGGCGGCTTCTTAACCCCCACAGATACGCAGTATTTT	CASSPTGGFLTPTDTQYF
-	TRBV2	TRBJ2-1	-	TGTGCCAGCAGGTCCGTGGGAGTCTCCTACAATGAGCAGTTCTTC	CASRSVGVSYNEQFF
-	TRBV29-1	TRBJ1-3	TRBD1	TGCAGCGTCGTGGGACAGGGGACTGGAAACACCATATATTTT	CSVVGQGTGNTIYF
few	TRBV21-1	TRBJ1-2	-	TGTGCCAGCAGGGACCAGGGGGACGGTGGCTACACCTTC	CASRDQGDGGYTF
-	TRBV9	TRBJ1-6	-	TGTGCCAGCAGCTCAGAGGCAGGGGCGAGAAATTCACCCCTCCACTTT	CASSSEAGARNSPLHF
once	TRBV3-1/TRBV3-2	TRBJ2-1	TRBD2	TGTGCCAGCAGACTAGCGGGAGGGAAGGACAATGAGCAGTTCTTC	CASRLAGGKDNEQFF
-	TRBV6-5	TRBJ2-7	TRBD1	TGTGCCAGCAGTTACGAGGGGACAGGCGACTACGAGCAGTACTTC	CASSYEGTGDYEQYF
-	TRBV6-1	TRBJ1-1	-	TGTGCCAGCAGTGAAGTCAGAGGAGACAGTCGATCTTTCTTT	CASSEVRGDSRSFF
-	TRBV24-1	TRBJ2-1	TRBD2	TGTGCCACCTCATCAGCGGGAGCTTACAATGAGCAGTTCTTC	CATSSAGAYNEQFF
-	TRBV27	TRBJ2-1	TRBD1	TGTGCCAGCAGTTCGACAGGGGTCTACAATGAGCAGTTCTTC	CASSSTGVYNEQFF
-	TRBV4-3	TRBJ2-1	TRBD2	TGCGCCAGCAGCCAGATGTTAGCGGGGGGGCATGAGCAGTTCTTC	CASSQMLAGGHEQFF
many	TRBV19	TRBJ2-2	-	TGTGCCAGTAGTATCACAGGGCGCGTCGGGGAGCTGTTTTTT	CASSITGRVGELFF
-	TRBV28	TRBJ2-7	-	TGTGCCAGCAGTTTCCGAGGGTCTAGGACCCACGAGCAGTACTTC	CASSFRGSRTHEQYF
-	TRBV30	TRBJ2-7	-	TGTGCCCTGGAGGGTCTCGGGAAAAGGTTCTACGAGCAGTACTTC	CALEGLGKRFYEQYF
-	TRBV5-1	TRBJ2-1	-	TGCGCCAGCAGCTTTTTGGGAGGCTCCCGGTCCTACAATGAGCAGTTCTTC	CASSFLGGSRSYNEQFF
-	TRBV4-1	TRBJ2-7	TRBD2	TGCGCCAGCAGCCAAGGGCAATCGCGGGAGGGAAAGGAGCAGTACTTC	CASSQGQSREGKEQYF
-	TRBV6-5	TRBJ1-2	-	TGTGCCAGCAGTTACCGCAGGGGAAACTATGGCTACACCTTC	CASSYRRGNYGYTF
-	TRBV14	TRBJ2-1	TRBD1	TGTGCCAGCAGCTCCTTTAACCGGGACAGTTATTACAATGAGCAGTTCTTC	CASSSFNRDSYYNEQFF
-	TRBV4-1	TRBJ1-6	TRBD1	TGCGCCAGCAGCCAGAAATTAGGAGGGGGCGCTTCACCCCTCCACTTT	CASSQKLGGGASPLHF
-	TRBV11-3	TRBJ2-7	-	TGTGCCAGCAGCTTAGGAGGAGGGGACTACGAGCAGTACTTC	CASSLGGGDYEQYF
-	TRBV5-1	TRBJ1-1	-	TGCGCCAGCGGTTCACAGGGACCCGCTTTCTTT	CASGSQGPAFF
once	TRBV10-2	TRBJ2-5	TRBD2	TGCGCCAGCCGAGGACTAGCGGGGGGCTGGGAGACCCAGTACTTC	CASRGLAGGWETQYF
-	TRBV7-9	TRBJ2-1	TRBD2	TGTGCCAGCAGTTCGGGACTAGCGGATTACAATGAGCAGTTCTTC	CASSSGLADYNEQFF
-	TRBV28	TRBJ2-1	-	TGTGCCAGCAGCCTGACAGGGAGGGAGCAGTTCTTC	CASSLTGREQFF
-	TRBV11-3	TRBJ2-3	-	TGTGCCAGCAGCTTAGTCAGGGGAGCAGATACGCAGTATTTT	CASSLVRGADTQYF
-	TRBV7-2	TRBJ2-7	TRBD2	TGTGCCAGCAGCTTATCCCCTAGCGGGCCGTTTAACTCCTACGAGCAGTACTTC	CASSLSPSGPFNSYEQYF
many	TRBV27	TRBJ1-1	-	TGTGCCAGCAGAGGAAGCGGTTACACTGAAGCTTTCTTT	CASRGSGYTEAFF
once	TRBV19	TRBJ2-5	-	TGTGCCAGTAGTAACCTAGGTAGAGAGACCCAGTACTTC	CASSNLGRETQYF
few	TRBV5-1	TRBJ1-4	TRBD1	TGCGCCAGCAGCCCGGAGGGGGCGCAAAATGAAAAACTGTTTTTT	CASSPEGAQNEKLFF
few	TRBV12-3/TRBV12-4	TRBJ2-5	TRBD1	TGTGCCAGCAGTTCACAGGGGCCCCGAAACTTC	CASSSQGPRNF
-	TRBV6-2/TRBV6-3	TRBJ1-2	TRBD1	TGTGCCAGCAGCCCTTTCGGACAGGGGCGAATACATAACTATGGCTACACCTTC	CASSPFGQGRIHNYGYTF
-	TRBV5-1	TRBJ1-3	TRBD1	TGCGCCAGCAGTTGGGACAGGGGAAACACCATATATTTT	CASSWDRGNTIYF
-	TRBV12-3/TRBV12-4	TRBJ1-1	-	TGTGCCAGCAGTACCCCTAGGGAGACTGAAGCTTTCTTT	CASSTPRETEAFF
-	TRBV3-1/TRBV3-2	TRBJ2-1	TRBD2	TGTGCCAGCAGCCAAGTTGGTCGGCGGGAGGGAGCCTGGCGCAATGAGCAGTTCTTC	CASSQVGRREGAWRNEQFF
once	TRBV28	TRBJ1-1	-	TGTGCCAGCAGCACCGGGACTGGAGAAACTGAAGCTTTCTTT	CASSTGTGETEAFF
-	TRBV5-1	TRBJ2-7	TRBD2	TGCGCCAGCAGCTTGGCCGGGGGACTAGCGGGAGGTGAATCCTACGAGCAGTACTTC	CASSLAGGLAGGESYEQYF
-	TRBV3-1/TRBV3-2	TRBJ1-2	-	TGTGCCAGCAGCCAAGATCTCGGGACACACTATGGCTACACCTTC	CASSQDLGTHYGYTF
-	TRBV5-1	TRBJ2-7	-	TGCGCCAGCAGCTTGGTGGGCAGCACAGCCTACGAGCAGTACTTC	CASSLVGSTAYEQYF
-	TRBV7-2	TRBJ1-1	TRBD1	TGTGCCAGCAGCTACACTACCGGGACAGCAGAAGCTTTCTTT	CASSYTTGTAEAFF
-	TRBV19	TRBJ2-6	-	TGTGCCAGTAGTACAGGGGTCGCTGGGGCCAACGTCCTGACTTTC	CASSTGVAGANVLTF
-	TRBV7-6	TRBJ2-7	TRBD2	TGTGCCAGCAGCCCCGGGACTAGCGGACCCTTGGACTCCTACGAGCAGTACTTC	CASSPGTSGPLDSYEQYF